The 20 T cell receptor beta chains reported below all come from one sample, sequenced in a study of cytomegalovirus exposure and HLA in healthy donors. The PCR made use of 60 Vbeta and 13 Jbeta primers. Some clones are missing from TCRdb's copy, which holds only in-frame ones; the method was immunoSEQ multiplex PCR. Found here are fewer than 120,000 clones, about three quarters of them singletons; the top ten hold 1% to 1.5%. Source material: PBMCs. The receptors stem from a woman aged 25-40 years in good health and CMV-seronegative.

In this sample, this clone turned up a few times. The V and J genes are TRBV6-5 and TRBJ2-7, with D possibly TRBD1 on 6 matching bases. Germline loops: CDR1 MNHEY, CDR2 SVGAGI. CDR3 size: 14 residues. Trimming left V 2 bases short and J 0 bases short, with 8 bases between. CDR3 region: CASSYRTASYEQYF. The CDR3, as DNA: TGTGCCAGCAGTTACAGGACAGCCTCCTACGAGCAGTACTTC.

CDR3 sequence: CASSQRQLRSPLHF. The CDR3 DNA is TGTGCCAGCAGCCAAAGACAGTTAAGGTCACCCCTCCACTTT. The rearrangement joins TRBV6-6 to TRBJ1-6; TRBD1 is a possible D gene (5 bases). V was pared by 6 bases and J by 10 bases, with 16 bases between. This CDR3 has 14 amino acids. The germline V gene encodes CDR1 MNHNY and CDR2 SVGAGI (reference sequence).

V gene TRBV7-2 combines with J gene TRBJ1-5; TRBD1 agrees at 8 bases. The CDR3 consists of 15 residues. The germline CDR1 and CDR2 sequences are SGHTA and FQGNSA. The trim removed 5 bases at V and 3 bases at J, leaving 6 bases unmatched. The DNA of the CDR3 is TGTGCCAGCAGCCCACGGACAGGGTACAATCAGCCCCAGCATTTT. This gives the protein CASSPRTGYNQPQHF.

The J gene is TRBJ2-7, the V gene TRBV4-3; 8 nucleotides line up with TRBD2. Trimming took 0 bases from V and 2 from J; bases not matched to a gene: 3. The CDR3 sequence is 15 residues long. The germline V gene has CDR1 LGHNA and CDR2 YSLEER. CDR3 in DNA: TGCGCCAGCAGCCAAGATATCGGGGGGGCCTACGAGCAGTACTTC. Encoded protein: CASSQDIGGAYEQYF.

The chain couples TRBV9 to TRBJ1-1, with 11 bases that match TRBD1. The CDR3 covers 19 residues. J gave up 4 bases and V 0 bases, and 14 bases lay outside the gene matches. The germline V gene encodes CDR1 SGDLS and CDR2 YYNGEE. CDR3 amino acids: CASSVDLGQGALGGTEAFF. As DNA, the CDR3 is TGTGCCAGCAGCGTAGACCTCGGACAGGGGGCTTTGGGGGGCACTGAAGCTTTCTTT. Full variable domain (remainder filled in from reference TRBV9 and TRBJ1-1): DSGVTQTPKHLITATGQRVTLRCSPRSGDLSVYWYQQSLDQGLQFLIQYYNGEERAKGNILERFSAQQFPDLHSELNLSSLELGDSALYFCASSVDLGQGALGGTEAFFGQGTRLTVV.

V usage is TRBV9 and J usage is TRBJ2-1; TRBD2 matches at 11 bases. CDR1 SGDLS and CDR2 YYNGEE come from the germline V gene. This CDR3 is built from 16 residues. Trimming at V came to 4 bases and at J to 8 bases, leaving 11 bases not matched to a gene. CDR3 sequence reads: CASSSPTSGIFDEQFF. The CDR3 nucleotides are TGTGCCAGCAGCTCCCCGACTAGCGGGATATTTGATGAGCAGTTCTTC. Together with reference TRBV9 and TRBJ2-1, the CDR3 gives the full variable domain: DSGVTQTPKHLITATGQRVTLRCSPRSGDLSVYWYQQSLDQGLQFLIQYYNGEERAKGNILERFSAQQFPDLHSELNLSSLELGDSALYFCASSSPTSGIFDEQFFGPGTRLTVL.

In nucleotides, the CDR3 is TGTGCCAGCAGTTACTCGTCCAGCTATGGCTACACCTTC. This codes for CASSYSSSYGYTF. The chain is built from TRBV6-5 and TRBJ1-2; D is ambiguous. The V gene's germline CDR1 is MNHEY and CDR2 SVGAGI. V was pared by 0 bases and J by 4 bases, with 6 bases between. CDR3 length equals 13 residues.

The chain recombines TRBV29-1 with TRBJ2-1; 15 bases fit TRBD2. V dropped 1 base and J dropped 2; count of bases not matched to a gene: 3. CDR1 and CDR2 (germline): SQVTM, ANQGSEA. This CDR3 spans 17 amino acids. The DNA for the CDR3 is TGCAGCGTTGAAGGGGGGACTAGCGGGAGGACCTACAATGAGCAGTTCTTC. Translating gives CSVEGGTSGRTYNEQFF.

This chain joins TRBV6-1 and TRBJ2-5; 11 bases are a match to TRBD1. Trimming cost V 6 bases and J 5 bases; bases outside gene matches: 5. The CDR3 covers 14 residues. Germline CDR1 reads MNHNS; CDR2 reads SASEGT. This CDR3 reads CASRRTGGLETQYF. In nucleotides, the CDR3 is TGTGCCAGCAGACGGACAGGGGGCTTGGAGACCCAGTACTTC.

The chain is built from TRBV7-2 and TRBJ2-6, with TRBD1 matching over 8 bases. The CDR3 consists of 17 residues. The germline gives CDR1 SGHTA, CDR2 FQGNSA. The V segment lost 5 bases and the J segment 2 bases; nucleotides outside the gene matches: 8. The CDR3 loop is CASSPGTGFTGANVLTF. The CDR3 coding sequence is TGTGCCAGCAGCCCCGGGACAGGCTTCACTGGGGCCAACGTCCTGACTTTC.

The gene calls are TRBV5-3 and TRBJ2-6; D gene uncertain. TRBV5-3 is sorted into the ORF group, with uncertain function. V lost 0 bases and J 1 base, leaving 8 bases between the germline ends. This CDR3 has 16 amino acids. This CDR3 is CARSLGHRSGANVLTF. The CDR3 nucleotides are TGTGCCAGAAGCTTGGGACATCGTTCTGGGGCCAACGTCCTGACTTTC.

The V and J genes are TRBV5-1 and TRBJ1-3, with 11 bases that match TRBD1. Trimming removed 4 bases from V and 4 bases from J; junction bases left unmatched: 16. From germline, CDR1 is SGHRS and CDR2 YFSETQ. The CDR3 extends over 19 amino acids. Here the CDR3 DNA reads TGCGCCAGCAGCGTGCGGACAGGGGGCGCCGCTTCATCCGGAAACACCATATATTTT. Protein sequence: CASSVRTGGAASSGNTIYF. Full variable domain (outside the CDR3, taken from reference TRBV5-1 and TRBJ1-3): KAGVTQTPRYLIKTRGQQVTLSCSPISGHRSVSWYQQTPGQGLQFLFEYFSETQRNKGNFPGRFSGRQFSNSRSEMNVSTLELGDSALYLCASSVRTGGAASSGNTIYFGEGSWLTVV.

V gene TRBV7-9 combines with J gene TRBJ1-3; possible D gene TRBD1, 6 bases. The CDR3 loop spans 14 amino acids. Germline CDR1 reads SEHNR; CDR2 reads FQNEAQ (reference sequence). Between the trimmed V and J ends, which lost 5 bases and 0 bases, there was a span of 8 bases. CDR3 in amino acids: CASSPDSSGNTIYF. CDR3 sequence (DNA): TGTGCCAGCAGCCCGGACAGCTCTGGAAACACCATATATTTT.

The V call is TRBV4-1, the J call TRBJ2-5; possibly TRBD1 for D (6 bases). CDR3 length: 15 residues. The germline V gene encodes CDR1 MGHRA and CDR2 YSYEKL. The germline V and J ends were trimmed by 2 bases and 2 bases, with 12 bases remaining between them. The CDR3 spells CASSQMGTFQETQYF. DNA for the CDR3: TGCGCCAGCAGCCAAATGGGGACATTTCAAGAGACCCAGTACTTC.

The chain is built from TRBV5-6 and TRBJ1-5, with 8 nucleotides matching TRBD1. The CDR3 loop spans 16 amino acids. CDR1 is SGHDT and CDR2 is YYEEEE in the germline V gene. With V trimmed by 4 bases and J by 0 bases, 6 bases remained unmatched. This CDR3 is CASSVWTGHSNQPQHF. The CDR3 region has the DNA TGTGCCAGCAGCGTCTGGACAGGGCATAGCAATCAGCCCCAGCATTTT.

The chain couples TRBV28 to TRBJ2-7; a weak D match, TRBD2 (5 bases). V lost 5 bases, J lost 5 bases, and 25 bases lay in between. Germline V CDR1 and CDR2: MDHEN, SYDVKM. The CDR3 contains 17 residues. The DNA of the CDR3 is TGTGCCAGCAGTAAAGGCCTGGGCGAAGGTCCGCGGGACGAGCAGTACTTC. This codes for CASSKGLGEGPRDEQYF.

In this sample, this clone turned up a few times. This chain joins TRBV6-5 and TRBJ2-7; TRBD1 matches at 8 bases. The length of the CDR3 is 12 residues. The V and J ends lost 5 bases and 5 bases, in that order; junction bases with no gene match: 2. The germline V gene has CDR1 MNHEY and CDR2 SVGAGI. CDR3 region: CASSMTGDEQYF. For the CDR3, the DNA is TGTGCCAGCAGTATGACAGGGGACGAGCAGTACTTC.

The V call is TRBV29-1, the J call TRBJ2-7; D gene ambiguous. The length of the CDR3 is 12 residues. Germline V gene sequence: CDR1 SQVTM, CDR2 ANQGSEA. Trimming pared 1 base from V and 3 bases from J, leaving 7 bases between. CDR3 DNA: TGCAGCGTTGAAGTTCAGGACTACGAGCAGTACTTC. Translation: CSVEVQDYEQYF.

This sequence joins TRBV19 and TRBJ2-3; a weak D match, TRBD2 (6 bases). Looked up from germline, CDR1 is LNHDA and CDR2 is SQIVND (reference sequence). V shed 5 bases and J shed 0 bases, with 9 bases lying between them. This CDR3 contains 14 residues. The CDR3 region has the DNA TGTGCCAGTAGTCCGGGACTGAGCACAGATACGCAGTATTTT. Its protein product is CASSPGLSTDTQYF.

The gene calls are TRBV4-1 and TRBJ2-1; 12 bases map to TRBD2. V gave up 4 bases and J gave up 8 bases; unmatched junction bases: 9. This CDR3 contains 16 residues. Germline V lookup: CDR1 MGHRA, CDR2 YSYEKL. CDR3 sequence: CASSRLTSGSLYEQFF. CDR3 bases: TGCGCCAGCAGCCGCCTGACTAGCGGGAGTTTGTATGAGCAGTTCTTC.